Following are 17 T cell receptor beta chains from one sample sequenced in a study of blood T cells in healthy people across ages (dated by TCRdb to the mid-2010s). The library relied on 5' RACE. Instrument used: Illumina HiSeq 2500. The second PCR ran for roughly 6 to 11 cycles and used a J-beta primer mix along with a sample-barcoded 5' primer. TCRdb reanalyzed the raw reads on its own, using fastp at Q25 for trimming and MiXCR for clone calling, and kept in-frame beta chains. For every CDR3 protein sequence, its rows merge into one entry that carries the most common genes and DNA. This sample comprises 550,000 to 800,000 distinct CDR3 sequences, 32% of them detected only once. Jointly, the top ten make up approximately 15% of the sample. Material: blood. The receptors were sampled from a woman over 75 in good health. Donor details come from another sample of the same person, matched by shared clones.

V and J are TRBV5-1 and TRBJ1-1; D is perhaps TRBD1 (6 bases). Between the trimmed V and J ends, which lost 3 bases and 2 bases, there was a span of 11 bases. CDR1 is SGHRS and CDR2 is YFSETQ in the germline V gene. This CDR3 spans 14 amino acids. As DNA, the CDR3 is TGCGCCAGCAGCTGGGGGACACCAAACACTGAAGCTTTCTTT. Encoded protein: CASSWGTPNTEAFF.

This clonotype was picked up a small number of times. A read error is possible here, since a much larger clone lies one base away. The V gene is TRBV5-1, the J gene TRBJ2-5; 12 positions match TRBD2. The germline V gene has CDR1 SGHRS and CDR2 YFSETQ. The CDR3 extends over 16 amino acids. This CDR3 reads CVSSPLGLAGQETQYF. The CDR3 DNA sequence: TGCGTCAGCAGCCCATTAGGACTAGCGGGACAAGAGACCCAGTACTTC.

This clonotype was recorded many times. V is TRBV5-1 and J is TRBJ1-2; 7 bases fit TRBD1. V shed 0 bases, J shed 7 bases, and the junction held 12 bases outside the gene matches. Germline-derived CDR1 and CDR2 are SGHRS and YFSETQ. The CDR3 sequence is 16 residues long. In nucleotides, the CDR3 is TGCGCCAGCAGCTTGGGGGCAGGGGGAAGTCTACGTGGCTACACCTTC. It codes for CASSLGAGGSLRGYTF. Together with reference TRBV5-1 and TRBJ1-2, the CDR3 gives the full variable domain: KAGVTQTPRYLIKTRGQQVTLSCSPISGHRSVSWYQQTPGQGLQFLFEYFSETQRNKGNFPGRFSGRQFSNSRSEMNVSTLELGDSALYLCASSLGAGGSLRGYTFGSGTRLTVV.

This clonotype turned up a few times. This rearrangement joins TRBV30 to TRBJ2-3; D is uncertain. Germline loops: CDR1 GTSNPN, CDR2 SVGIG (reference sequence). The V end was cut by 3 bases, the J end by 2 bases, with 9 bases between. The CDR3 length is 13 residues. CDR3 in amino acids: CAWRLVFTDTQYF. CDR3 DNA: TGTGCCTGGAGGCTGGTGTTCACAGATACGCAGTATTTT. Supplemented by reference TRBV30 and TRBJ2-3, the full variable domain reads SQTIHQWPATLVQPVGSPLSLECTVEGTSNPNLYWYRQAAGRGLQLLFYSVGIGQISSEVPQNLSASRPQDRQFILSSKKLLLSDSGFYLCAWRLVFTDTQYFGPGTRLTVL.

This clonotype was seen at least ten times. The CDR3 DNA reads as TGCAGTGCGGCGACTAGCGGGGGCCCGATGACAGATACGCAGTATTTT. This translates into CSAATSGGPMTDTQYF. This chain connects TRBV20-1 to TRBJ2-3; TRBD2 matches at 12 bases. J was trimmed by 3 bases and V by 6 bases; bases with no gene match: 10. This CDR3 has 16 residues. Germline V gene lookup returns CDR1 DFQATT and CDR2 SNEGSKA (reference sequence).

This clonotype has at least ten counts. The chain combines TRBV7-2 with TRBJ2-5; 7 bases agree with TRBD2. V lost 5 bases and J lost 1; bases outside the gene matches: 4. This CDR3 has 14 amino acids. CDR1 and CDR2 (germline): SGHTA, FQGNSA. CDR3: CASSVSGAQETQYF. The CDR3 DNA follows: TGTGCCAGCAGCGTAAGCGGGGCCCAAGAGACCCAGTACTTC.

This clonotype has more than one count but fewer than ten. V usage is TRBV25-1 and J usage is TRBJ1-1; D is unclear. The V end was cut by 7 bases, the J end by 5 bases, with 14 bases between. Germline lookup yields CDR1 MGHDK and CDR2 SYGVNS. The CDR3 runs to 13 residues. The CDR3 is CASTPLVGTEAFF. CDR3 nucleotide sequence: TGTGCCAGCACCCCGCTTGTGGGGACTGAAGCTTTCTTT.

There are a few counts of this clonotype. The chain uses TRBV30 and TRBJ2-2; 10 nucleotides line up with TRBD2. Germline CDR1 reads GTSNPN; CDR2 reads SVGIG (reference sequence). The CDR3 runs 14 residues. The ends lost 1 base at V and 7 bases at J; junction bases unmatched: 3. The CDR3 region has the DNA TGTGCCTGGAGTGGCACTAGCGGGGTCGGGGAGCTGTTTTTT. The encoded protein is CAWSGTSGVGELFF.

This clonotype was seen at least ten times. The rearrangement joins TRBV7-9 to TRBJ2-1; D is unresolved. Germline V lookup: CDR1 SEHNR, CDR2 FQNEAQ (reference sequence). The CDR3 sequence is 11 residues long. V was cut by 3 bases and J by 15 bases, with 12 bases left in between. CDR3 sequence (DNA): TGTGCCAGCAGCTTCGCCGGCAACCGGTTCTTC. This gives the protein CASSFAGNRFF. The whole variable domain, filled in from reference TRBV7-9 and TRBJ2-1, reads DTGVSQNPRHKITKRGQNVTFRCDPISEHNRLYWYRQTLGQGPEFLTYFQNEAQLEKSRLLSDRFSAERPKGSFSTLEIQRTEQGDSAMYLCASSFAGNRFFGPGTRLTVL.

The chain combines TRBV20-1 with TRBJ2-2, with 12 bases identical to TRBD2. The CDR3 has 14 amino acids. V trimming: 5 bases; J trimming: 5 bases; junction bases outside the gene matches: 3. Germline V gives CDR1 DFQATT, CDR2 SNEGSKA (reference sequence). The CDR3 DNA reads as TGCAGTGCTTGGACTAGCGGGGTTACCGGGGAGCTGTTTTTT. It codes for CSAWTSGVTGELFF.

This clonotype was seen ten or more times. A read error is possible here, since a much larger clone lies one base away. The chain carries TRBV20-1 and TRBJ2-7, with 7 nucleotides matching TRBD1. The germline V gene has CDR1 DFQATT and CDR2 SNEGSKA (reference sequence). The CDR3 sequence is 11 residues long. V shed 5 bases and J 3 bases; nucleotides not matched to a gene: 1. The CDR3 spells CSAGTVYEQYF. In DNA form, the CDR3 reads TGCAGTGCTGGGACAGTCTACGAGCAGTACTTC.

This clonotype was seen only a few times. Given a much more abundant clone one base away, this may be a read error. The V call is TRBV19, the J call TRBJ2-1; TRBD2 might be the D (6 bases). There are 14 residues in the CDR3. V lost 5 bases to trimming and J lost 6 bases, with 14 bases between them. Germline assignment: CDR1 LNHDA and CDR2 SQIVND (reference sequence). CDR3 in DNA: TGTGCCAGTAGTCGGAACGGAGGGAGCAATGAGCAGTTCTTC. Residues: CASSRNGGSNEQFF. Full variable domain (remainder filled in from reference TRBV19 and TRBJ2-1): DGGITQSPKYLFRKEGQNVTLSCEQNLNHDAMYWYRQDPGQGLRLIYYSQIVNDFQKGDIAEGYSVSREKKESFPLTVTSAQKNPTAFYLCASSRNGGSNEQFFGPGTRLTVL.

The chain combines TRBV20-1 with TRBJ2-4; TRBD2 aligns across 11 bases. The ends lost 7 bases at V and 8 bases at J; junction bases unmatched: 13. CDR3 size: 15 residues. The germline gives CDR1 DFQATT, CDR2 SNEGSKA (reference sequence). The CDR3 is CSGSGRASGADIQYF. As DNA, the CDR3 is TGCAGTGGTAGCGGGAGGGCCTCGGGGGCTGACATTCAGTACTTC.

In this sample, this clonotype turned up a few times. The V call is TRBV7-9, the J call TRBJ1-6, with D uncertain. The V gene's germline CDR1 is SEHNR and CDR2 FQNEAQ (reference sequence). V dropped 0 bases and J dropped 5 bases, with 5 bases sitting between them. CDR3 length equals 14 residues. CDR3 sequence: CASSLALDNSPLHF. The CDR3 region has the DNA TGTGCCAGCAGCTTAGCATTAGATAATTCACCCCTCCACTTT.

The chain is built from TRBV7-9 and TRBJ1-2, with 8 positions matching TRBD1. The germline gives CDR1 SEHNR, CDR2 FQNEAQ (reference sequence). The V segment lost 5 bases and the J segment 8 bases; nucleotides outside the gene matches: 10. The CDR3 consists of 14 residues. This CDR3 is CASSSGTGSSGYTF. The CDR3 nucleotides read TGTGCCAGCAGCAGCGGGACAGGTAGTAGCGGCTACACCTTC.

This clonotype was seen at least ten times. The J gene is TRBJ2-5, the V gene TRBV20-1; the D gene is possibly TRBD1 (5 bases). Between the trimmed V and J ends, which lost 0 bases and 1 base, there was a span of 15 bases. Looked up from germline, CDR1 is DFQATT and CDR2 is SNEGSKA (reference sequence). The CDR3 spans 16 residues. As DNA, the CDR3 is TGCAGTGCTAGAGACCCTGGCAGGGCGTTCCAAGAGACCCAGTACTTC. This translates into CSARDPGRAFQETQYF.

This sequence joins TRBV7-3 and TRBJ2-3; 8 nucleotides match TRBD2. The germline V gene has CDR1 SGHTA and CDR2 FQGTGA. The CDR3 has 17 amino acids. Germline trimming cut 3 bases from V and 0 bases from J; bases unmatched to any gene: 8. CDR3 in DNA: TGTGCCAGCAGCTTCAGGGCCCAGCGGGAGAGCACAGATACGCAGTATTTT. Protein product: CASSFRAQRESTDTQYF.